This T cell receptor beta chain is from a study of shared clonotypes between healthy human individuals (dated by TCRdb to the early 2020s). With respect to the entire study: Two women and three men aged 18 to 49 years were included in the cohort. Per donor, leukapheresis produced somewhere between about 0.9 and 9.5 billion PBMCs. To increase sequencing depth and limit assay-specific biases, different laboratories used diverse techniques to prepare libraries and sequence TCR repertoires. The study deeply sequenced blood TCR repertoires of about 5 healthy adults to estimate repertoire size and the extent of clonotype sharing between individuals. The investigation overall reported the following: The genetic and exposure-history diversity represented was limited by the small number of donors. Based on pairwise subsampling, the degree of clonotype sharing among donors was expected to be affected by sequencing depth. Sampling was restricted to blood, and TCR repertoires in tissue are likely to differ from TCR repertoires in blood.

TCR CDR3 regions were amplified from genomic DNA by multiplex PCR using the deep immunoSEQ assay. Extracted genomic DNA from each cell subset was distributed evenly across all wells of several immunoSEQ 96-well plates, and each plate was treated as a replicate. Each replicate PCR for unsorted PBMC received around 330 ng genomic DNA, equal to 25,000 to 35,000 T cell genomes. Ten immunoSEQ deep assay plates were used to sequence unsorted PBMC genomic DNA. Purified libraries were measured with a Qubit 3.0 fluorometer, size-checked on a Bioanalyzer 2100, and measured again with the KAPA Library Quantification kit. Every immunoSEQ 96-well plate was sequenced on a dedicated single-read 150-cycle Illumina NextSeq 550 flow cell. Processing in the source paper ran as follows. Because only junctional sequences without quality scores were contained in the immunoSEQ output, filtering matching that applied to full-length reads could not be performed. Sequences were annotated with PyIR, a Python wrapper for IgBLAST v1.9, using IMGT germline references to assign V/J genes and CDR3. Reads were removed for weak V/J assignments (E-value above 1e-6), missing CDR3, stop codons, out-of-frame junctions, or ambiguous translated residues. V3J clonotypes were defined as sequences sharing the same inferred V gene, J gene, and CDR3 amino acid sequence. To compute the percentage overlap between repertoires, the number of shared unique clonotypes was divided by the size of the smaller repertoire. Three approaches were used to assess repertoire richness: RTK rarefaction, the Chao1 estimator, and Recon v2.1 estimates of unobserved clonotypes. The immuneACCESS repertoire file appears here via TCRdb, limited to in-frame rearrangements. These files lack a portion of the clones; in checked studies, under half of the deficit traces to unresolved V genes, and the cause of the others is not known. V, J and clone size are those of that table, while D and trimming were read from the DNA. The sample table shows 450,000 to 500,000 clones, and more than 75% are seen once. The biggest ten clones account for around 11% of the sample.

Its CDR3 holds 13 amino acids, cysteine through phenylalanine. Only the CDR3 DNA is retained, 39 bases long and in frame from the first base. CDR1 and CDR2 (MNHEY, SVGAGI) derive from the germline V gene. Cut back by 6 bases and 4 bases, the V and J ends lie 13 bases apart. The donors were healthy, HIV-negative adults with no recently reported acute infections or vaccinations. All donors were Caucasian adults living in Nashville, Tennessee, USA. For unsorted samples, tens of millions of PBMCs were counted, and genomic DNA was extracted using the QIAamp DNA Blood Mini kit. After blood collection by leukapheresis, PBMCs were isolated using Ficoll-Histopaque density gradient centrifugation and then cryopreserved in the vapor phase of liquid nitrogen. A remark on this clone: The antigen it binds to is not known. The record has no base qualities; no much larger clone is one base away.

Sequenced: PBMCs. This TCR was recovered from a woman in her forties in good health. Some clones in this sample may be carry-over from other donors' samples. The V and J segments used are TRBV6-5 and TRBJ2-7; the D gene may be TRBD1 or TRBD2, since each aligns over 5 bases. For the CDR3, the sequence is CASSWDQGYEQYF. The sequenced DNA is TGTGCCAGCAGCTGGGACCAGGGATACGAGCAGTACTTC.